The 3 T cell receptor beta chains listed next were all sequenced from one sample in a study of glioma-infiltrating T cells after dendritic cell vaccination. Produced via immunoSEQ multiplex PCR; TCRdb's table is partial and in-frame only. The data contain around 78,000 clones, over 75% of them singletons. Time point reported: after dendritic cell vaccination, including at tumor progression/relapse. The source was blood, collected after dendritic cell vaccination. These receptors were obtained from a human donor with glioblastoma.

The V and J genes are TRBV19 and TRBJ2-7; 7 bases match TRBD2. The length of the CDR3 is 15 residues. Trimming took 1 base from V and 4 from J; bases not matched to a gene: 7. In germline, CDR1 is LNHDA, CDR2 SQIVND (reference sequence). The CDR3 DNA reads TGTGCCAGTAGTATAGCGGGAGGCTATAATTACGAGCAGTACTTC. This translates into CASSIAGGYNYEQYF. Variable domain in full (rest from reference TRBV19 and TRBJ2-7): DGGITQSPKYLFRKEGQNVTLSCEQNLNHDAMYWYRQDPGQGLRLIYYSQIVNDFQKGDIAEGYSVSREKKESFPLTVTSAQKNPTAFYLCASSIAGGYNYEQYFGPGTRLTVT.

The chain joins TRBV7-6 to TRBJ2-2, with D perhaps TRBD1 (5 bases). CDR1 and CDR2 from the germline V gene are SGHVS and FNYEAQ. Trimming cost V 0 bases and J 2 bases, with 10 bases left between them. The CDR3 is 16 amino acids. The CDR3 reads CASSLASWGNTGELFF. In nucleotides, the CDR3 is TGTGCCAGCAGCTTAGCCTCGTGGGGCAACACCGGGGAGCTGTTTTTT.

The V and J genes are TRBV6-9 and TRBJ2-7; the match to TRBD1 covers 7 bases. The CDR3 sequence is 17 residues long. Germline V gives CDR1 MNHGY, CDR2 SVAAGI. The V and J ends lost 8 bases and 0 bases, in that order; junction bases with no gene match: 16. In nucleotides, the CDR3 is TGTGCCAGCGGGGAGACAGGGCCCCTACCAGACTCCTACGAGCAGTACTTC. Translating gives CASGETGPLPDSYEQYF.